This TCR beta chain derives from a study of blood T cells in healthy people across ages. Study-level findings and limits: Unsorted PBMCs ruled out conclusive naive versus antigen-experienced comparison. Older age went with lower TCR beta diversity per million T cells, in a roughly linear way.

Caucasian individuals from Russia who were healthy and aged roughly 6 to 95 acted as donors. Concerning this clonotype: The antigen is not known.

This CDR3 is 12 amino acids long. Germline V lookup: CDR1 ENHRY, CDR2 SYGVKD. Sample-barcoded 5' priming and a J-beta primer mix drove a second PCR of about 6 to 12 cycles. MiXCR, applied by TCRdb to the 5' RACE reads, yields one record per CDR3 protein. The data show fewer than 1 million distinct CDR3 sequences, under 45% seen once. V gene TRBV10-3 combines with J gene TRBJ2-5; 10 bases fit TRBD2. The end of the DNA aligns better with TRBJ2-7, so the J call may be wrong. Sequencing was done on a sample of blood. The clonotype was recovered from a man aged 55 to 69 in good health. The CDR3 region is CAIGLAGDEQYF. The CDR3 nucleotides read TGTGCCATCGGCCTAGCGGGGGACGAGCAGTACTTC.